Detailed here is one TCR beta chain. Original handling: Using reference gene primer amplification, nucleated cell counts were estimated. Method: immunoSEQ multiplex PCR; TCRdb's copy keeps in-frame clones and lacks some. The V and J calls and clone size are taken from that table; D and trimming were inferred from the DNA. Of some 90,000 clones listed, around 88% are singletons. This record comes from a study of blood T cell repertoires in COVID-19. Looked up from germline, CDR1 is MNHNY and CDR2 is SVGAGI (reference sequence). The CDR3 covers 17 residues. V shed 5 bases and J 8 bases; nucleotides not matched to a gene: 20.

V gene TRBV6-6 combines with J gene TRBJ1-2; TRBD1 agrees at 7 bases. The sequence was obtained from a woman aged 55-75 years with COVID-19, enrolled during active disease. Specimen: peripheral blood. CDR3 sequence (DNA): TGTGCCAGCAGTCCCCGGACAGGAAGAACAGGATCGCGGGGCTACACCTTC. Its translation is CASSPRTGRTGSRGYTF.